Listed below are T cell receptor beta chains from one sample, sequenced in a study. TCRdb recomputed calls from the RT-PCR reads with MiXCR, one row per CDR3 protein. The sample lists around 700,000 distinct CDR3 sequences; over 12% were seen once. The sequenced sample consisted of memory CD4+ T cells from blood. These receptor sequences come from a female donor in good health, serving as a healthy control. Each CDR3 is given with its conserved first and last residue. A D gene is named only where the DNA matches it firmly. The listing skips clone size in some rows; elsewhere it reads once, few, many or a size class.

>.|TRBV10-3|TRBJ2-5|few
CAISEDQAETQYF
TGTGCCATCAGTGAGGATCAGGCGGAGACCCAGTACTTC
>TRBD2|TRBV27|TRBJ2-3|.
CASSRRPTSGSWAVADTQYF
TGTGCCAGCAGCCGCCGACCGACTAGCGGGAGCTGGGCCGTCGCAGATACGCAGTATTTT
>TRBD2|TRBV5-1|TRBJ2-7|.
CASSLAAGRGYEQYF
TGCGCCAGCAGCTTAGCGGCAGGGAGGGGATACGAGCAGTACTTC
>.|TRBV7-6|TRBJ1-3|.
CASSDSWGGNGNTIYF
TGTGCCAGCAGCGATTCCTGGGGGGGGAATGGAAACACCATATATTTT
>TRBD2|TRBV5-1|TRBJ2-1|once
CASSLEPTSGGNEQFF
TGCGCCAGCAGCTTGGAACCCACTAGCGGGGGTAATGAGCAGTTCTTC
>.|TRBV30|TRBJ1-2|few
CACTGTNYGYTF
TGTGCCTGTACAGGGACGAACTATGGCTACACCTTC
>.|TRBV7-2|TRBJ2-7|many
CASSGYEQYF
TGTGCCAGCAGCGGCTACGAGCAGTACTTC
>TRBD2|TRBV20-1|TRBJ2-1|.
CSARVGGEPYNEQFF
TGCAGTGCTAGAGTGGGAGGGGAACCCTACAATGAGCAGTTCTTC
>.|TRBV15|TRBJ1-3|many
CATSRTRDNLNTIYF
TGTGCCACCAGCAGAACCCGGGACAACTTAAACACCATATATTTT
>.|TRBV20-1|TRBJ2-3|few
CSASGSGTDTQYF
TGCAGTGCTAGCGGCAGCGGCACAGATACGCAGTATTTT
>.|TRBV28|TRBJ2-1|.
CASSLFTGAWGEQFF
TGTGCCAGCAGTTTATTTACGGGGGCCTGGGGTGAGCAGTTCTTC
>TRBD1|TRBV12-3/TRBV12-4|TRBJ2-7|.
CASRSGTGGSYEQYF
TGTGCCAGCAGGTCCGGGACAGGGGGATCCTACGAGCAGTACTTC
>TRBD2|TRBV7-2|TRBJ2-7|many
CASSQTSGGTYEQYF
TGTGCCAGCAGCCAAACTAGCGGGGGGACCTACGAGCAGTACTTC
>TRBD2|TRBV20-1|TRBJ2-7|.
CSARSPLAGGDEQYF
TGCAGTGCTAGATCCCCCCTAGCGGGAGGGGACGAGCAGTACTTC
>TRBD1|TRBV4-1|TRBJ2-4|.
CASSHPGGKNIQYF
TGCGCCAGCAGCCACCCAGGGGGCAAAAACATTCAGTACTTC
>.|TRBV5-1|TRBJ2-2|.
CASTSDETITRGTGELFF
TGCGCCAGCACCTCCGACGAAACGATTACTAGGGGTACCGGGGAGCTGTTTTTT
>.|TRBV5-1|TRBJ1-1|many
CASSLVPGADTEAFF
TGCGCCAGCAGCTTGGTACCGGGGGCGGACACTGAAGCTTTCTTT
>TRBD1|TRBV6-5|TRBJ1-2|many
CASSSGTAWNGYTF
TGTGCCAGCAGCTCTGGGACAGCCTGGAATGGCTACACCTTC
>.|TRBV10-2|TRBJ1-1|.
CASSEAGGGVGTEAFF
TGCGCCAGCAGTGAAGCGGGGGGAGGTGTGGGTACTGAAGCTTTCTTT
>.|TRBV25-1|TRBJ2-3|.
CASSEASVSTDTQYF
TGTGCCAGCAGTGAGGCGTCCGTAAGCACAGATACGCAGTATTTT
>TRBD2|TRBV20-1|TRBJ2-7|.
CSARDRDYSAYEQYF
TGCAGTGCTAGAGACCGGGACTACTCAGCCTACGAGCAGTACTTC
>.|TRBV20-1|TRBJ1-1|few
CSARATTVANTEAFF
TGCAGTGCTAGAGCAACGACAGTCGCGAACACTGAAGCTTTCTTT
>.|TRBV7-2|TRBJ1-1|once
CASMLQEGTEAFF
TGTGCCAGCATGCTACAGGAGGGGACTGAAGCTTTCTTT
>.|TRBV15|TRBJ1-2|.
CATSRDLSDGYTF
TGTGCCACCAGCAGAGATCTATCGGATGGCTACACCTTC
>.|TRBV5-1|TRBJ2-7|few
CASSYGDRMREQYF
TGCGCCAGCAGCTACGGCGACAGGATGCGCGAGCAGTACTTC
>.|TRBV29-1|TRBJ1-1|.
CSVSSGRVEAFF
TGCAGCGTTTCCAGCGGACGAGTTGAAGCTTTCTTT
>.|TRBV5-1|TRBJ1-3|.
CASSHTGTAGNTIYF
TGCGCCAGCAGCCACACCGGGACGGCTGGAAACACCATATATTTT
>TRBD2|TRBV20-1|TRBJ2-2|few
CSVAGRNTGELFF
TGCAGTGTAGCGGGGAGGAACACCGGGGAGCTGTTTTTT
>.|TRBV6-5|TRBJ1-6|many
CASSYPNSPLHF
TGTGCCAGCAGTTACCCAAATTCACCCCTCCACTTT
>TRBD1|TRBV20-1|TRBJ2-2|.
CSSSQQGAGGELFF
TGCAGTTCGAGCCAACAGGGGGCTGGCGGGGAGCTGTTTTTT
>.|TRBV10-3|TRBJ1-1|many
CAISVRDKTPEAFF
TGTGCCATCAGTGTCCGGGACAAGACCCCTGAAGCTTTCTTT
>.|TRBV12-3/TRBV12-4|TRBJ2-7|many
CASSSRLVSYEQYF
TGTGCCAGCAGTTCTCGACTAGTATCCTACGAGCAGTACTTC
>.|TRBV5-4|TRBJ2-1|.
CASSPGGTVYNEQFF
TGTGCCAGCAGCCCGGGGGGCACCGTCTACAATGAGCAGTTCTTC